The 27 T cell receptor beta chains below all came from one sample that was sequenced in a study of blood T cell repertoires in COVID-19. The assay was immunoSEQ multiplex PCR, and TCRdb's table has in-frame clones only and misses some. The repertoire holds 250,000 or so clones, with 84% as singletons. Sequenced material: peripheral blood. These receptor sequences come from a middle-aged woman who had recovered from COVID-19.

CDR3 DNA sequence: TGTGCCAGCAGCGTAGGGACAGCGAACACCGGGGAGCTGTTTTTT. Amino acids: CASSVGTANTGELFF. V is TRBV9 and J is TRBJ2-2; tentatively, D is TRBD1 (6 bases). Germline V lookup: CDR1 SGDLS, CDR2 YYNGEE. V was clipped by 0 bases and J by 0 bases, with 6 bases between them. The CDR3 contains 15 residues.

The CDR3 protein is CASSWRTGRSTDTQYF. The CDR3 DNA reads TGTGCCAGCAGCTGGAGGACAGGGCGGAGCACAGATACGCAGTATTTT. The chain recombines TRBV11-2 with TRBJ2-3; 8 nucleotides agree with TRBD1. CDR1 and CDR2 from the germline V gene are SGHAT and FQNNGV. The ends lost 4 bases at V and 0 bases at J; junction bases unmatched: 6. The CDR3 contains 16 residues.

J is TRBJ2-2 and V is TRBV18; D might be TRBD2 (5 bases). V was trimmed by 2 bases and J by 7 bases, leaving 20 bases between them. The V gene's germline CDR1 is KGHSH and CDR2 LQKENI. This CDR3 is 17 amino acids long. Here the CDR3 reads CASSPNTEAGGSGELFF. For the CDR3, the DNA is TGTGCCAGCTCACCAAACACGGAAGCAGGTGGGAGCGGGGAGCTGTTTTTT. Based on the CDR3 plus reference TRBV18 and TRBJ2-2, the full variable domain is NAGVMQNPRHLVRRRGQEARLRCSPMKGHSHVYWYRQLPEEGLKFMVYLQKENIIDESGMPKERFSAEFPKEGPSILRIQQVVRGDSAAYFCASSPNTEAGGSGELFFGEGSRLTVL.

The chain carries TRBV19 and TRBJ1-5, with 10 bases aligning to TRBD1. CDR1 is LNHDA and CDR2 is SQIVND in the germline V gene (reference sequence). V shed 5 bases, J shed 5 bases, and the junction held 9 bases outside the gene matches. This CDR3 is built from 16 residues. This CDR3 is CASSPRDRGFHQPQHF. The DNA of the CDR3 is TGTGCCAGTAGTCCCCGGGACAGGGGTTTTCATCAGCCCCAGCATTTT.

The genes are TRBV28 and TRBJ2-7, with D perhaps matching TRBD1 (5 bases). The germline V gene encodes CDR1 MDHEN and CDR2 SYDVKM. The V end was cut by 7 bases, the J end by 2 bases, with 9 bases between. The CDR3 consists of 12 residues. CDR3 nucleotide sequence: TGTGCCAGCATGGCAGGGCCCTACGAGCAGTACTTC. Residues: CASMAGPYEQYF.

CDR3 DNA: TGTGCCAGCAGTTTCACAGGCCCTGAAGCTTTCTTT. It translates to CASSFTGPEAFF. This chain uses TRBV12-3 or TRBV12-4 with TRBJ1-1, with D perhaps TRBD1 (5 bases). The CDR3 sequence is 12 residues long. The germline V and J ends were trimmed by 3 bases and 6 bases, with 8 bases remaining between them.

The chain is built from TRBV10-2 and TRBJ1-2; 12 nucleotides line up with TRBD1. The germline V gene has CDR1 WSHSY and CDR2 SAAADI. V shed 9 bases, J shed 4 bases, and the junction held 6 bases outside the gene matches. This CDR3 has 14 amino acids. CDR3 in DNA: TGCGCCAGTTCCGGGACAGGGGGCTTCTATGGCTACACCTTC. As protein: CASSGTGGFYGYTF.

J is TRBJ2-5 and V is TRBV7-6; D might be TRBD2 (7 bases). This CDR3 is built from 15 residues. Trimming left V 5 bases short and J 5 bases short, with 18 bases between. Per the germline V gene, CDR1 is SGHVS and CDR2 is FNYEAQ. CDR3 bases: TGTGCCAGCAGCCCGAGCGAGGGGGGGTGGGAGACCCAGTACTTC. Its translation: CASSPSEGGWETQYF.

V is TRBV14 and J is TRBJ1-4; 7 nucleotides agree with TRBD1. The CDR3 sequence is 13 residues long. Per the germline V gene, CDR1 is SGHDN and CDR2 is FVKESK. Germline trimming cut 10 bases from V and 14 bases from J; bases unmatched to any gene: 16. The DNA of the CDR3 is TGTGCCAACCAAACCCGGTTCGACAGGGATCTGTTTTTT. Its translation: CANQTRFDRDLFF. Full variable domain (outside the CDR3, taken from reference TRBV14 and TRBJ1-4): EAGVTQFPSHSVIEKGQTVTLRCDPISGHDNLYWYRRVMGKEIKFLLHFVKESKQDESGMPNNRFLAERTGGTYSTLKVQPAELEDSGVYFCANQTRFDRDLFFGSGTQLSVL.

The chain couples TRBV12-3 or TRBV12-4 to TRBJ1-2; D unclear. The CDR3 runs to 12 residues. Between the trimmed V and J ends, which lost 4 bases and 6 bases, there was a span of 9 bases. CDR3 in amino acids: CASSSWRDGYTF. The CDR3 DNA reads TGTGCCAGCAGTTCATGGAGGGATGGCTACACCTTC.

The rearrangement joins TRBV15 to TRBJ2-3; TRBD2 agrees at 15 bases. V shed 7 bases and J 9 bases; nucleotides not matched to a gene: 8. In germline, CDR1 is LNHNV, CDR2 YYDKDF (reference sequence). The CDR3 loop spans 15 amino acids. CDR3: CATTRTSGGARTQYF. In DNA, the CDR3 is TGTGCCACCACTCGGACTAGCGGGGGGGCCAGGACGCAGTATTTT. Combining the CDR3 with reference TRBV15 and TRBJ2-3 gives the whole variable domain DAMVIQNPRYQVTQFGKPVTLSCSQTLNHNVMYWYQQKSSQAPKLLFHYYDKDFNNEADTPDNFQSRRPNTSFCFLDIRSPGLGDTAMYLCATTRTSGGARTQYFGPGTRLTVL.

CDR3 bases: TGTGCCATCAGTGTCGACTACTCCTACAATGAGCAGTTCTTC. It specifies CAISVDYSYNEQFF. The chain carries TRBV10-3 and TRBJ2-1; tentative D call: TRBD2 (5 bases). This CDR3 spans 14 amino acids. Trimming cost V 4 bases and J 0 bases, with 7 bases left between them. CDR1 ENHRY and CDR2 SYGVKD come from the germline V gene.

This chain uses TRBV6-5 with TRBJ1-2; TRBD1 matches 12 bases. The CDR3 sequence is 13 residues long. With V trimmed by 8 bases and J by 6 bases, 4 bases remained unmatched. CDR1 MNHEY and CDR2 SVGAGI come from the germline V gene. CDR3 nucleotides: TGTGCCAGCCGGGACAGGGGGCGGGATGGCTACACCTTC. Translating it yields CASRDRGRDGYTF.

The chain links TRBV7-2 to TRBJ1-2; 7 bases are shared with TRBD1. This CDR3 region has 17 residues. Germline CDR1 and CDR2: SGHTA and FQGNSA. With 1 base clipped from V and 4 bases from J, the junction kept 12 bases outside the gene matches. CDR3 protein: CASSLGSWDSFPYGYTF. DNA of the CDR3: TGTGCCAGCAGCTTAGGGTCTTGGGACAGCTTTCCCTATGGCTACACCTTC.

The CDR3: CASSRPGHRVEKLFF. CDR3 in DNA: TGTGCCAGCAGCCGGCCGGGACACCGGGTAGAAAAACTGTTTTTT. The chain is built from TRBV7-2 and TRBJ1-4; weak D call: TRBD1 (6 bases). From germline, CDR1 is SGHTA and CDR2 FQGNSA. Trimming removed 5 bases from V and 8 bases from J, with 18 bases in between. The CDR3 contains 15 residues.

The chain employs TRBV7-9 and TRBJ1-1, with 7 bases identical to TRBD1. CDR3 length equals 14 residues. Germline CDR1 and CDR2: SEHNR and FQNEAQ (reference sequence). J gave up 1 base and V 4 bases, and 3 bases lay outside the gene matches. In DNA form, the CDR3 reads TGTGCCAGCAGCTCTAGGACAGGGAACACTGAAGCTTTCTTT. Protein product: CASSSRTGNTEAFF. Full variable domain (missing parts from reference TRBV7-9 and TRBJ1-1): DTGVSQNPRHKITKRGQNVTFRCDPISEHNRLYWYRQTLGQGPEFLTYFQNEAQLEKSRLLSDRFSAERPKGSFSTLEIQRTEQGDSAMYLCASSSRTGNTEAFFGQGTRLTVV.

This chain joins TRBV28 and TRBJ1-2; no clear D gene. In germline, CDR1 is MDHEN, CDR2 SYDVKM. The V end lost 5 bases, the J end lost 0 bases, and 7 bases lay between the germline ends. The CDR3 consists of 13 residues. CDR3 amino acids: CASSDGPNYGYTF. The CDR3 bases are TGTGCCAGCAGTGATGGGCCTAACTATGGCTACACCTTC.

This clone showed up just once. This chain joins TRBV5-1 and TRBJ1-4; possible D gene TRBD1, 5 bases. Trimming removed 9 bases at V and 7 bases at J, with 22 bases between. The germline gives CDR1 SGHRS, CDR2 YFSETQ. CDR3 length equals 15 residues. The CDR3 sequence is CATRRGYSRSEKLFF. The CDR3 DNA reads as TGCGCCACCAGGCGGGGGTACAGCAGATCTGAAAAACTGTTTTTT.

The chain recombines TRBV7-2 with TRBJ1-6; a possible D gene is TRBD1 (5 bases). This CDR3 region has 14 residues. V lost 6 bases, J lost 7 bases, and 13 bases lay in between. CDR1 and CDR2 (germline): SGHTA, FQGNSA. The CDR3 region is CASSTKEGNSPLHF. DNA of the CDR3: TGTGCCAGCAGTACAAAGGAGGGGAATTCACCCCTCCACTTT.

The rearrangement uses TRBV6-5 and TRBJ2-7; no definite D call. Germline-derived CDR1 and CDR2 are MNHEY and SVGAGI. The ends were cut back, 5 bases at V and 6 bases at J, with 11 bases in the middle. This CDR3 spans 12 amino acids. CDR3 sequence (DNA): TGTGCCAGCAGTCCAGGAATCAGCGAGCAGTACTTC. Translation gives CASSPGISEQYF.

The chain has TRBV6-5 and TRBJ1-1, with 7 bases that match TRBD1. V lost 6 bases to trimming and J lost 5 bases; unmatched junction nucleotides: 6. Germline V lookup: CDR1 MNHEY, CDR2 SVGAGI. The CDR3 has 13 amino acids. As DNA, the CDR3 is TGTGCCAGCAGGAAACTACAGGGGACTGAAGCTTTCTTT. It encodes CASRKLQGTEAFF.

This rearrangement joins TRBV27 to TRBJ2-2; weak D call: TRBD2 (6 bases). The CDR3 contains 13 residues. V lost 5 bases and J lost 5, with 9 bases in between. Germline V lookup: CDR1 MNHEY, CDR2 SMNVEV (reference sequence). CDR3: CASSPGRTGELFF. CDR3 coding DNA: TGTGCCAGCAGTCCAGGGAGGACCGGGGAGCTGTTTTTT.

This clone was seen a single time. The chain recombines TRBV7-9 with TRBJ2-1; a possible D gene is TRBD2 (5 bases). This CDR3 has 12 residues. In germline, CDR1 is SEHNR, CDR2 FQNEAQ (reference sequence). V was shortened by 5 bases and J by 10 bases, with 12 bases between the two germline ends. The CDR3 sequence is CASSRTAPEQFF. The CDR3 DNA reads TGTGCCAGCAGCAGGACTGCGCCGGAGCAGTTCTTC.

The chain recombines TRBV7-6 with TRBJ2-3; 10 nucleotides align to TRBD2. V shed 1 base and J 7 bases; nucleotides not matched to a gene: 8. The CDR3 is 16 residues long. The germline V gene has CDR1 SGHVS and CDR2 FNYEAQ. The CDR3 here is CASSLEAGGPRNTQYF. The CDR3 DNA is TGTGCCAGCAGCTTAGAAGCGGGGGGGCCCCGAAATACGCAGTATTTT. The whole variable domain, filled in from reference TRBV7-6 and TRBJ2-3, reads GAGVSQSPRYKVTKRGQDVALRCDPISGHVSLYWYRQALGQGPEFLTYFNYEAQQDKSGLPNDRFSAERPEGSISTLTIQRTEQRDSAMYRCASSLEAGGPRNTQYFGPGTRLTVL.

This clone appeared once. The gene calls are TRBV27 and TRBJ2-3; possibly TRBD1 for D (6 bases). V was clipped by 5 bases and J by 4 bases, with 19 bases between them. The CDR3 sequence is 16 residues long. CDR1 is MNHEY and CDR2 is SMNVEV in the germline V gene (reference sequence). In DNA, the CDR3 is TGTGCCAGCAGTACCCGGTCGTCGACAGGTCCAGATACGCAGTATTTT. This codes for CASSTRSSTGPDTQYF.

This chain links TRBV21-1 with TRBJ1-1; the table's D call, TRBD1, has no DNA check behind it. TRBV21-1 is recorded as a pseudogene. CDR3 size: 20 residues. The CDR3 DNA reads TGTGCCAGCAGCAAATTTCCAACTCGGGACAGGGTCTATCCTAACACTGAAGCTTTCTTT. As protein: CASSKFPTRDRVYPNTEAFF.

This rearrangement joins TRBV3-1 (or the pseudogene TRBV3-2) to TRBJ2-1, with TRBD2 matching 7 bases. CDR3 length: 17 amino acids. The germline V gene encodes CDR1 LGHDT and CDR2 YNNKEL (reference sequence). V shed 1 base and J 0 bases; nucleotides not matched to a gene: 6. CDR3 DNA: TGTGCCAGCAGCCAAGGGGGAGGGACCCGCTCCTACAATGAGCAGTTCTTC. As protein: CASSQGGGTRSYNEQFF.